Here is one TCR beta chain with its context. This clone was seen at least ten times. There is no known antigen for this receptor. The DNA ends 3 residues before the CDR3 does, and the rest of the CDR3 is filled in from the germline J gene. This specimen comes from a study of T cell clonality in common variable immunodeficiency (dated by TCRdb to 2013 to 2016). The investigation overall reported the following: TCRbeta clonality was higher in CVID subjects than in healthy controls (t-test p = 0.018), and the increase was most characteristic of about a third of subjects. Fewer TCRbeta clones were shared among CVID subjects than among healthy controls (p < 0.0001). Although equal DNA input was used, an average of about 85,000 unique sequences per sample was obtained for controls, compared with approximately 32,000 for CVID samples. The authors noted that sequencing repertoires of T cell subpopulations would be needed to clarify what caused the increased clonality in CVID. Correlations of repertoire features with clinical complications were constrained by heterogeneity among patients within the CVID cohort. Reportedly, TCRbeta sequences from CVID had fewer deletions and N-nucleotide insertions, and highly modified clones with 13 or more V deletions were absent from CVID.

A distance of 12 bases separates the germline ends of V and J, which lose 3 bases and 0 bases respectively. Looking up the germline V gene yields CDR1 MGHRA and CDR2 YSYEKL. From cysteine to phenylalanine, the CDR3 is 15 amino acids long. Part of the CDR3 DNA is given, 36 bases translated from base 1. For sequencing input, CVID and control samples contributed equivalent amounts of genomic DNA. For every sample, a 60 bp segment covering the rearranged TCRbeta CDR3 region was amplified and then sequenced. The immunoSEQ assay, a bias-corrected multiplex PCR combined with high-throughput sequencing, was used to amplify TCRbeta. In the original analysis: Each unique nucleotide sequence was treated as a clone and annotated with V, D and J genes, copy number and frequency. Sequences were labeled productive if in frame, and non-productive if out of frame or containing stop codons. As previously described, clonality was computed from Shannon's entropy. The predicted amino acid sequences of productive clones were used to derive mean CDR3 Kyte-Doolittle hydropathy. Scaled V gene usage was hierarchically clustered using Manhattan distance and complete linkage with the R hclust function. To assess clone sharing by CDR3 amino acid sequence, 12 repertoires per group were resampled over 100 rounds. The repertoires were searched for 70 published EBV-specific and roughly 240 published CMV-specific TCRbeta sequences. Analysis left out a couple of CVID samples that produced under 10,000 sequences, so fewer than 55 CVID repertoires remained. In its TCRdb copy, this immuneACCESS table keeps in-frame sequences only and misses some clones. Where compared with another copy, unresolved V genes explain less than half of these, and the others have no known cause. V and J calls plus clone size are reproduced from that table; the DNA served to infer D and trimming. The sample counts about 33,000 clones, each observed more than once. Approximately 4.7% of the sample is held by the ten biggest clonotypes.

Most CVID patients and most healthy controls were of Caucasian heritage. From each donor, about 5 to 8.5 ml of heparinized peripheral whole blood was collected. Genomic DNA from adults with common variable immune deficiency (CVID) and from healthy adult controls was the source for sequencing TCRbeta CDR3 repertoires. The control group comprised around 22 healthy adult volunteers, some 12 female and about ten male, aged 23 to 66 years with a mean age of approximately 30. To isolate peripheral blood mononuclear cells, diluted blood was subjected to density centrifugation over Hypaque 1077 or Ficoll-Paque. Genomic DNA was obtained from unsorted mononuclear cells through either Qiagen column purification or a centrifugation-based method.

The sample comprised peripheral blood mononuclear cells. Recombination connected TRBV4-1 to TRBJ2-7; no D gene call is confident. The receptor was derived from a person aged 18-70 years in good health. The CDR3 reads as follows: CASSQGQGPSYEQYF. Partial CDR3 DNA: TGCGCCAGCAGCCAGGGTCAAGGGCCCTCCTACGAG.